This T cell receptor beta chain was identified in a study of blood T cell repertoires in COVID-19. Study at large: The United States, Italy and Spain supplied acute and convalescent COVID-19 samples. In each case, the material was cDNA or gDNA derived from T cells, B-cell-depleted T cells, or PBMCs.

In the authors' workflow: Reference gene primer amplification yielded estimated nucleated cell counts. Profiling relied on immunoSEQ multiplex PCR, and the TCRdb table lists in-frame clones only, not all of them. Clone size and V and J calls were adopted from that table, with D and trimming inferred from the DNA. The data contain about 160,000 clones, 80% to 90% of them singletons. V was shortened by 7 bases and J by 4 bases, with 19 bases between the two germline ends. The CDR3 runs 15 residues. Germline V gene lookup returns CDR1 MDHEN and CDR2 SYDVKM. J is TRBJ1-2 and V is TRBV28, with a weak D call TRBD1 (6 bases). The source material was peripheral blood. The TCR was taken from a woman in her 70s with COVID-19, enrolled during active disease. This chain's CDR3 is CASIPQGLLVYGYTF. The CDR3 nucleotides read TGTGCCAGCATCCCGCAGGGGTTGCTGGTCTATGGCTACACCTTC.